These 4 T cell receptor beta chains originate from one sample sequenced in a study of blood T cell repertoires in COVID-19. Only in-frame clones appear in the TCRdb table, and some are missing; sequencing was by immunoSEQ multiplex PCR. Here the sample spans under 200,000 clones, 70% to 90% being singletons. Sequencing was done on a sample of peripheral blood. All receptors come from a man aged 35-49 years with active or convalescent COVID-19.

V is TRBV5-1 and J is TRBJ2-5, with D uncertain. The V end lost 1 base, the J end lost 5 bases, and 9 bases lay between the germline ends. The germline V gene has CDR1 SGHRS and CDR2 YFSETQ. The length of the CDR3 is 13 residues. CDR3 amino acids: CASSLLMTETQYF. CDR3 in DNA: TGCGCCAGCAGCTTGTTGATGACTGAGACCCAGTACTTC.

CDR3 protein: CASSQGLAESTGELFF. CDR3 nucleotides: TGCGCCAGCAGCCAAGGACTAGCGGAAAGCACCGGGGAGCTGTTTTTT. The gene calls are TRBV4-3 and TRBJ2-2, with TRBD2 matching 9 bases. CDR1 is LGHNA and CDR2 is YSLEER in the germline V gene. The CDR3 totals 16 residues. Trimming at V came to 1 base and at J to 4 bases, leaving 4 bases not matched to a gene.

The chain links TRBV19 to TRBJ2-2; no definite D call. Deletions cut 1 base from V and 3 bases from J, with 3 bases between. The V gene's germline CDR1 is LNHDA and CDR2 SQIVND (reference sequence). The CDR3 spans 13 residues. In DNA, the CDR3 is TGTGCCAGTAGTATAGCGGACACCGGGGAGCTGTTTTTT. Translated: CASSIADTGELFF. Full variable domain (remainder filled in from reference TRBV19 and TRBJ2-2): DGGITQSPKYLFRKEGQNVTLSCEQNLNHDAMYWYRQDPGQGLRLIYYSQIVNDFQKGDIAEGYSVSREKKESFPLTVTSAQKNPTAFYLCASSIADTGELFFGEGSRLTVL.

CDR3 protein: CASSIARTGMETQYF. CDR3 coding DNA: TGTGCCAGTAGTATAGCCCGAACAGGGATGGAGACCCAGTACTTC. This sequence joins TRBV19 and TRBJ2-5; D perhaps matches TRBD1 (6 bases). V lost 1 base to trimming and J lost 5 bases, with 14 bases between them. The CDR3 consists of 15 residues. Germline CDR1 LNHDA, CDR2 SQIVND (reference sequence).